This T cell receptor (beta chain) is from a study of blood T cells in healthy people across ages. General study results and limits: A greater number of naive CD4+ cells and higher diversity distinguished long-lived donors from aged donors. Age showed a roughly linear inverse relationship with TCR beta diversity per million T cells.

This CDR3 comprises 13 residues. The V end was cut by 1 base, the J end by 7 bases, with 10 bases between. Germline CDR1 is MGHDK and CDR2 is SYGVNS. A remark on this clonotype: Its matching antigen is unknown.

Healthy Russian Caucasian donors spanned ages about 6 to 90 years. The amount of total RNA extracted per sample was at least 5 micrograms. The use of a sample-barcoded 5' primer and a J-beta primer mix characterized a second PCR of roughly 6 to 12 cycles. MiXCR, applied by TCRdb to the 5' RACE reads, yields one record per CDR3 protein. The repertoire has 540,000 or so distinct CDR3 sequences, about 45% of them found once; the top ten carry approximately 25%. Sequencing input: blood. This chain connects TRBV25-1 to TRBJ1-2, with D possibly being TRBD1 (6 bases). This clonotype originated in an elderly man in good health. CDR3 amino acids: CASSELQGGGYTF. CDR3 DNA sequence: TGTGCCAGCAGTGAATTACAGGGTGGTGGCTACACCTTC.